The next 20 T cell receptor beta chains were all read from a single sample in a study of CD8 T cell repertoires and HIV-1 epitope variants. This table comes from immunoSEQ multiplex PCR, and its TCRdb copy is limited to in-frame clones, with some not included. The table records thousands of clones, approximately 62% of them present only once. Their cognate antigens are unknown. The sequenced sample was cultured CD8+ T cells derived from PBMCs. The source of these receptors is a male donor with HIV.

The chain carries TRBV27 and TRBJ1-4; D is ambiguous. This CDR3 contains 14 residues. Germline CDR1 reads MNHEY; CDR2 reads SMNVEV (reference sequence). The V end lost 8 bases, the J end lost 0 bases, and 10 bases lay between the germline ends. The CDR3: CASGVSATNEKLFF. CDR3 coding DNA: TGTGCCAGCGGAGTTTCAGCAACTAATGAAAAACTGTTTTTT.

This rearrangement joins TRBV6-1 to TRBJ2-7; D might be TRBD1 (6 bases). CDR3 length: 15 amino acids. Germline CDR1 is MNHNS and CDR2 is SASEGT. V dropped 3 bases and J dropped 2 bases, with 14 bases sitting between them. The CDR3 is CASSDRQGNTYEQYF. The CDR3 DNA follows: TGTGCCAGCAGTGATAGGCAGGGGAATACCTACGAGCAGTACTTC.

The chain recombines TRBV7-9 with TRBJ1-2, with 7 bases that match TRBD1. CDR1 is SEHNR, CDR2 FQNEAQ, per germline (reference sequence). J lost 8 bases, V lost 5 bases, and 8 bases had no gene match. The CDR3 covers 13 residues. The CDR3 here is CASSQGQPRGYTF. CDR3 bases: TGTGCCAGCAGCCAGGGACAGCCGAGGGGCTACACCTTC. Full variable domain (outside the CDR3, taken from reference TRBV7-9 and TRBJ1-2): DTGVSQNPRHKITKRGQNVTFRCDPISEHNRLYWYRQTLGQGPEFLTYFQNEAQLEKSRLLSDRFSAERPKGSFSTLEIQRTEQGDSAMYLCASSQGQPRGYTFGSGTRLTVV.

This clone has a handful of counts. The V gene is TRBV5-6, the J gene TRBJ2-1, with a weak D call TRBD2 (6 bases). Trimming stripped 4 bases from V and 6 bases from J, with 11 bases between. The germline V gene has CDR1 SGHDT and CDR2 YYEEEE. The length of the CDR3 is 13 residues. The CDR3 loop is CASSPGTANEQFF. As DNA, the CDR3 is TGTGCCAGCAGCCCAGGGACTGCCAATGAGCAGTTCTTC.

The chain combines TRBV7-2 with TRBJ2-6, with TRBD1 as a possible D gene (6 bases). V was clipped by 10 bases and J by 2 bases, with 24 bases between them. Germline V gives CDR1 SGHTA, CDR2 FQGNSA. CDR3 size: 18 residues. The CDR3 DNA reads TGTGCCATCTTGGGTCCTCCGGGACAACTGACTGGGGCCAACGTCCTGACTTTC. Its protein is CAILGPPGQLTGANVLTF. The full variable domain, in which reference TRBV7-2 and TRBJ2-6 provide the parts outside the CDR3, is GAGVSQSPSNKVTEKGKDVELRCDPISGHTALYWYRQSLGQGLEFLIYFQGNSAPDKSGLPSDRFSAERTGGSVSTLTIQRTQQEDSAVYLCAILGPPGQLTGANVLTFGAGSRLTVL.

There are a few counts of this clone. This chain links TRBV27 with TRBJ1-5; D might be TRBD1 (6 bases). V was shortened by 6 bases and J by 0 bases, with 9 bases between the two germline ends. The CDR3 consists of 14 residues. CDR1 and CDR2 (germline): MNHEY, SMNVEV (reference sequence). The CDR3 protein is CASSLRGSNQPQHF. CDR3 sequence (DNA): TGTGCCAGCAGCCTCAGGGGTAGCAATCAGCCCCAGCATTTT.

In its sample, this clone is medium-sized (0.01 to 0.1%). V usage is TRBV27 and J usage is TRBJ1-1; D is unresolved. The germline V and J ends were trimmed by 6 bases and 3 bases, with 14 bases remaining between them. The CDR3 contains 14 residues. Germline V gives CDR1 MNHEY, CDR2 SMNVEV (reference sequence). The CDR3, as DNA: TGTGCCAGCAGCCCCTCCGACACTTACACTGAAGCTTTCTTT. This encodes CASSPSDTYTEAFF.

This clone was detected only a few times. V is TRBV5-1 and J is TRBJ1-2; 7 nucleotides match TRBD1. In germline, CDR1 is SGHRS, CDR2 YFSETQ. V was clipped by 0 bases and J by 8 bases; unmatched bases: 7. The CDR3 sequence is 14 residues long. The CDR3 sequence is CASSLATGAEGYTF. For the CDR3, the DNA is TGCGCCAGCAGCTTGGCAACAGGGGCGGAAGGCTACACCTTC.

This chain links TRBV27 with TRBJ2-2, with 10 bases matching TRBD1. Losses at the gene ends were 5 bases for V and 2 bases for J; bases not matched to a gene: 8. Germline V gives CDR1 MNHEY, CDR2 SMNVEV (reference sequence). The CDR3 runs 17 residues. In DNA form, the CDR3 reads TGTGCCAGCAGTCTCGACAGGGGGCGACTTAACACCGGGGAGCTGTTTTTT. It specifies CASSLDRGRLNTGELFF.

The chain links TRBV10-3 to TRBJ1-4; TRBD1 matches at 9 bases. V shed 7 bases, J shed 6 bases, and the junction held 3 bases outside the gene matches. The germline CDR1 and CDR2 sequences are ENHRY and SYGVKD. The CDR3 runs to 13 residues. The CDR3 spells CAIKGQGDEKLFF. DNA for the CDR3: TGTGCCATCAAGGGACAGGGAGATGAAAAACTGTTTTTT.

The genes are TRBV27 and TRBJ2-1; D perhaps matches TRBD2 (5 bases). Trimming cost V 2 bases and J 13 bases, with 24 bases left between them. Germline CDR1 MNHEY, CDR2 SMNVEV (reference sequence). The CDR3 spans 16 residues. Here the CDR3 reads CASSLIQETRYGLQFF. CDR3 nucleotides: TGTGCCAGCAGTTTAATCCAGGAAACTAGGTACGGCCTCCAGTTCTTC.

The V gene is TRBV19, the J gene TRBJ2-1; 10 bases agree with TRBD2. After removal of 1 base from V and 8 bases from J, the junction contained 14 bases not matched to a gene. In germline, CDR1 is LNHDA, CDR2 SQIVND (reference sequence). The length of the CDR3 is 18 residues. CDR3 protein: CASSIGLAGVEFDDEQFF. The CDR3, as DNA: TGTGCCAGTAGTATAGGGCTAGCGGGAGTAGAATTTGATGATGAGCAGTTCTTC.

This chain links TRBV7-9 with TRBJ2-7, with D maybe TRBD2 (6 bases). The CDR3 covers 13 residues. Trimming shortened V by 5 bases and J by 5 bases, and 13 bases separated the two germline ends. Germline CDR1 and CDR2: SEHNR and FQNEAQ (reference sequence). CDR3 bases: TGTGCCAGCAGCCCGGTCCGGAGGGACGAGCAGTACTTC. Its translation is CASSPVRRDEQYF.

This clone was recorded a few times. The chain is built from TRBV6-5 and TRBJ2-2, with 7 bases aligning to TRBD2. Germline-derived CDR1 and CDR2 are MNHEY and SVGAGI. CDR3 length: 14 amino acids. With V trimmed by 5 bases and J by 5 bases, 5 bases remained unmatched. CDR3: CASSAQGGTGELFF. CDR3 coding DNA: TGTGCCAGCAGTGCCCAGGGAGGGACCGGGGAGCTGTTTTTT.

This clone was seen just once. V gene TRBV27 combines with J gene TRBJ2-1; 8 positions match TRBD2. The germline CDR1 and CDR2 sequences are MNHEY and SMNVEV (reference sequence). CDR3 length: 18 residues. V dropped 2 bases and J dropped 2; count of bases not matched to a gene: 11. The CDR3 region is CASSLRVSAGVPYNEQFF. The CDR3 DNA reads TGTGCCAGCAGTTTAAGGGTATCAGCGGGGGTTCCCTACAATGAGCAGTTCTTC.

The V call is TRBV5-1, the J call TRBJ1-1; D call uncertain. Between the trimmed V and J ends, which lost 1 base and 0 bases, there was a span of 7 bases. Germline CDR1 reads SGHRS; CDR2 reads YFSETQ. The CDR3 sequence is 14 residues long. The CDR3, as DNA: TGCGCCAGCAGCTTGTATGACATGAACACTGAAGCTTTCTTT. Encoded protein: CASSLYDMNTEAFF. The entire variable domain, with the rest obtained from reference TRBV5-1 and TRBJ1-1, is as follows: KAGVTQTPRYLIKTRGQQVTLSCSPISGHRSVSWYQQTPGQGLQFLFEYFSETQRNKGNFPGRFSGRQFSNSRSEMNVSTLELGDSALYLCASSLYDMNTEAFFGQGTRLTVV.

The chain carries TRBV7-6 and TRBJ1-4; possible D gene TRBD1, 5 bases. The ends were cut back, 6 bases at V and 4 bases at J, with 12 bases in the middle. CDR3 size: 14 residues. Germline V gives CDR1 SGHVS, CDR2 FNYEAQ. CDR3 sequence: CASSAGWDNEKLFF. CDR3 coding DNA: TGTGCCAGCAGTGCAGGGTGGGATAATGAAAAACTGTTTTTT. The full variable domain, with the rest looked up from reference TRBV7-6 and TRBJ1-4, is GAGVSQSPRYKVTKRGQDVALRCDPISGHVSLYWYRQALGQGPEFLTYFNYEAQQDKSGLPNDRFSAERPEGSISTLTIQRTEQRDSAMYRCASSAGWDNEKLFFGSGTQLSVL.

This chain links TRBV27 with TRBJ2-1, with 11 positions matching TRBD2. CDR1 and CDR2 from the germline V gene are MNHEY and SMNVEV (reference sequence). CDR3 length: 16 amino acids. Trimming at V came to 5 bases and at J to 2 bases, leaving 5 bases not matched to a gene. The DNA of the CDR3 is TGTGCCAGCAGTAGCACTAGCGGGAGTCCCTACAATGAGCAGTTCTTC. As protein: CASSSTSGSPYNEQFF.

The chain couples TRBV6-9 to TRBJ2-7; D assignment may be TRBD1 or TRBD2 (6 bases each). CDR1 is MNHGY, CDR2 SVAAGI, per germline. CDR3 length: 14 amino acids. Trimming cost V 3 bases and J 5 bases, with 14 bases left between them. The DNA for the CDR3 is TGTGCCAGCAGTTACTCATGGGGGGCCGACGAGCAGTACTTC. Its protein is CASSYSWGADEQYF.

CDR3 amino acids: CAWSRGQDNSPLHF. In nucleotides, the CDR3 is TGTGCCTGGAGTAGAGGGCAGGACAATTCACCCCTCCACTTT. The V call is TRBV30, the J call TRBJ1-6; D unclear. Germline V CDR1 and CDR2: GTSNPN, SVGIG (reference sequence). The germline V and J ends were trimmed by 2 bases and 7 bases, with 12 bases remaining between them. The CDR3 consists of 14 residues.